This T cell receptor beta chain was captured by sequencing in a study of blood T cell repertoires in COVID-19. Produced via immunoSEQ multiplex PCR; TCRdb's table is partial and in-frame only. The sample includes under 250,000 clones, 86% of them seen just once. V gave up 3 bases and J gave up 2 bases, with 10 bases separating them. The CDR3 runs to 15 residues. CDR1 and CDR2 from the germline V gene are SGHVS and FQNEAQ. All enrollees were about 18 to 89 years old and from roughly 22 US areas. Two negative PCRs, clearance, or symptom resolution had been documented for recovered Cohort 3 donors. The chain recombines TRBV7-8 with TRBJ1-4; no firm D call. The sample consisted of PBMCs or T cells enriched from blood (not recorded which). The clonotype was recovered from a man aged 40-49 years who had recovered from COVID-19. CDR3: CASSFRRRTNEKLFF. As DNA, the CDR3 is TGTGCCAGCAGCTTTAGGAGGCGGACTAATGAAAAACTGTTTTTT.